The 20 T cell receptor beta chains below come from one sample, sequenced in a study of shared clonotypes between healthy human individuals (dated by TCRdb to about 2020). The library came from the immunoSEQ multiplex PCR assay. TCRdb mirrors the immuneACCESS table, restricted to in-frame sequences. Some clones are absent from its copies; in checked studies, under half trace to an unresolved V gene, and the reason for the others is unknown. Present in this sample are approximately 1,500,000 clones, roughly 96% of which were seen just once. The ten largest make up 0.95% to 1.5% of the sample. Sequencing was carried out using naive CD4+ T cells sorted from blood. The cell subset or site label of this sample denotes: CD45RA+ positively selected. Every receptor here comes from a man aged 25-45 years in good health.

CDR3 bases: TGTGCCAGCAGCCCCCGGCGCGGGACAGGGGTCTACGAGCAGTACTTC. It specifies CASSPRRGTGVYEQYF. The J gene is TRBJ2-7, the V gene TRBV7-9; 10 bases match TRBD1. This CDR3 has 16 residues. V was pared by 5 bases and J by 3 bases, with 10 bases of the junction left unmatched. Germline V CDR1 and CDR2: SEHNR, FQNEAQ (reference sequence).

In DNA, the CDR3 is TGTGCCAGCAGCTTGGCGCCGGGAGGGAACACCGGGGAGCTGTTTTTT. This sequence encodes CASSLAPGGNTGELFF. This chain uses TRBV5-4 with TRBJ2-2; 7 bases map to TRBD2. The junction had 3 bases not matched to a gene; V was cut back by 0 bases and J by 1 base. The CDR3 totals 16 residues. From germline, CDR1 is SGHNT and CDR2 YYREEE (reference sequence).

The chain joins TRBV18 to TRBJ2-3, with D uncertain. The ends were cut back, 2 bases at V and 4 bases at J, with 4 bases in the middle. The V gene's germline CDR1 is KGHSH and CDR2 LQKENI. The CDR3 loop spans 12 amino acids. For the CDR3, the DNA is TGTGCCAGCTCACCATTCCCAGATACGCAGTATTTT. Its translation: CASSPFPDTQYF.

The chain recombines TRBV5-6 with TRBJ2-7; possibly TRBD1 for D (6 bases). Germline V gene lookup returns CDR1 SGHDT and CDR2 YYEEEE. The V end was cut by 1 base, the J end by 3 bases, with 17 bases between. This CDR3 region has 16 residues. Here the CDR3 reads CASSLRGRTRNYEQYF. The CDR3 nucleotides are TGTGCCAGCAGCTTGAGGGGGAGAACGAGAAACTACGAGCAGTACTTC.

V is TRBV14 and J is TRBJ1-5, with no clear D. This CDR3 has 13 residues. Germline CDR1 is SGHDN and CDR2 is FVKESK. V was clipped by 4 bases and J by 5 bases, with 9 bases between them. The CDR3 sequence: CASSRGSHQPQHF. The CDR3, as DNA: TGTGCCAGCAGCCGTGGGAGCCATCAGCCCCAGCATTTT.

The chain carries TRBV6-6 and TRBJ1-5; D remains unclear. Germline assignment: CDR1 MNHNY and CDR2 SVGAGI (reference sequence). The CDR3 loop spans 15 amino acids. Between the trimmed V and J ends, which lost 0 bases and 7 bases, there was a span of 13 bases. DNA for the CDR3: TGTGCCAGCAGTTACTCAATCCCTGCCCTGCAGCCCCAGCATTTT. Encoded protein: CASSYSIPALQPQHF.

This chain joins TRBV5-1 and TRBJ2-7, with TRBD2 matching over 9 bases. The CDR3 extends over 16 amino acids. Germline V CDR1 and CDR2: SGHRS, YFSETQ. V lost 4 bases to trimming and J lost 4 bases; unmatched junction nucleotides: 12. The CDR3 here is CASSLTTSGVLYEQYF. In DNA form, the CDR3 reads TGCGCCAGCAGCCTGACGACTAGCGGTGTTCTGTACGAGCAGTACTTC.

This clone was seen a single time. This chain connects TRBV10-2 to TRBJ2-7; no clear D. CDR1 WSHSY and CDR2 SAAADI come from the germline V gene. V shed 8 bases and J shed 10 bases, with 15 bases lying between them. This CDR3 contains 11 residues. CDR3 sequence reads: CASGVSQFQYF. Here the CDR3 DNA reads TGCGCCAGCGGAGTATCTCAGTTCCAGTACTTC.

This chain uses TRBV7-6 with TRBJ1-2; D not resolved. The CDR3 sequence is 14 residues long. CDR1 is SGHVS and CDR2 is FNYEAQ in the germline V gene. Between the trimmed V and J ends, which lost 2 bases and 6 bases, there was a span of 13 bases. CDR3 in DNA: TGTGCCAGCAGCTTAAACCCTTTTGATAATGGCTACACCTTC. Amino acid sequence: CASSLNPFDNGYTF.

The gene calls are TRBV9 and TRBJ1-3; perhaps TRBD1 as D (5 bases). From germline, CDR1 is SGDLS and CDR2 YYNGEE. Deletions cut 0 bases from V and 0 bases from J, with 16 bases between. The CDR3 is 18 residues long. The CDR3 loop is CASSVDPHGRASGNTIYF. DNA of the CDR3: TGTGCCAGCAGCGTAGACCCCCATGGCAGGGCCTCTGGAAACACCATATATTTT.

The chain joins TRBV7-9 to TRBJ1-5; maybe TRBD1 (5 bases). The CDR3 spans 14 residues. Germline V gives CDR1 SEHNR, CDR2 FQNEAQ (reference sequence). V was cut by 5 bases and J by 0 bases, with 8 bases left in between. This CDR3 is CASSRGVSNQPQHF. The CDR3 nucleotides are TGTGCCAGCAGCCGGGGGGTTAGCAATCAGCCCCAGCATTTT.

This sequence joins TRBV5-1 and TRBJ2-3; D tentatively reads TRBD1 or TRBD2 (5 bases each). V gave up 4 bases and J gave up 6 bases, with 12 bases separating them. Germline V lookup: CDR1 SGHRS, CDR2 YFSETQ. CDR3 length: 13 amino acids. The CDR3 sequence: CASSPRDGDTQYF. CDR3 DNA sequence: TGCGCCAGCAGCCCGAGGGACGGGGATACGCAGTATTTT.

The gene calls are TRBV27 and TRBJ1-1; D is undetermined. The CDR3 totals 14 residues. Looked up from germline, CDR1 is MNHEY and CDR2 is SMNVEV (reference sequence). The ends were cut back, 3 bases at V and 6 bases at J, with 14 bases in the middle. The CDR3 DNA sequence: TGTGCCAGCAGTTTCCTATACCACGGCGCTGAAGCTTTCTTT. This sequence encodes CASSFLYHGAEAFF.

The CDR3 region is CASSQVGGQPQHF. CDR3 DNA: TGTGCCAGCAGTCAAGTAGGGGGTCAGCCCCAGCATTTT. This sequence joins TRBV6-4 and TRBJ1-5; a possible D gene is TRBD1 (6 bases). This CDR3 has 13 amino acids. Germline CDR1 MRHNA, CDR2 SNTAGT. Trimming pared 5 bases from V and 6 bases from J, leaving 11 bases between.

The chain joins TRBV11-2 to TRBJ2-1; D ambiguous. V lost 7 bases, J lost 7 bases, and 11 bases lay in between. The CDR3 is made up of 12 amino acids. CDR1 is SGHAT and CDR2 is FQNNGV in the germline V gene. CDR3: CASTPRRNEQFF. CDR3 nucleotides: TGTGCCAGCACCCCTCGGCGAAATGAGCAGTTCTTC. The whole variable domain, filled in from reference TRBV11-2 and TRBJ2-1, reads EAGVAQSPRYKIIEKRQSVAFWCNPISGHATLYWYQQILGQGPKLLIQFQNNGVVDDSQLPKDRFSAERLKGVDSTLKIQPAKLEDSAVYLCASTPRRNEQFFGPGTRLTVL.

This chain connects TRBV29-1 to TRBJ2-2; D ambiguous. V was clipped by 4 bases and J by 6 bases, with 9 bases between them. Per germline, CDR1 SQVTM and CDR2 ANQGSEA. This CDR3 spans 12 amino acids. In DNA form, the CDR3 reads TGCAGCGTTGGCAGCTTGGCCGGGGAGCTGTTTTTT. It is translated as CSVGSLAGELFF.

The DNA of the CDR3 is TGTGCCAGTAGTACCACACAGGGGGCCTACGAGCAGTACTTC. Translated: CASSTTQGAYEQYF. The rearrangement links TRBV19 to TRBJ2-7, with 8 bases that match TRBD1. The CDR3 runs to 14 residues. Looked up from germline, CDR1 is LNHDA and CDR2 is SQIVND (reference sequence). After removal of 4 bases from V and 2 bases from J, the junction contained 4 bases not matched to a gene.

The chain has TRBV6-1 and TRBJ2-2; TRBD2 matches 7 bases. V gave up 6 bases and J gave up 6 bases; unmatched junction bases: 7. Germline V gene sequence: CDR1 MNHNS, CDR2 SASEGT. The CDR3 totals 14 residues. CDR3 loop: CASRVLGRAGELFF. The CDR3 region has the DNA TGTGCCAGCAGAGTTCTAGGGAGGGCCGGGGAGCTGTTTTTT.

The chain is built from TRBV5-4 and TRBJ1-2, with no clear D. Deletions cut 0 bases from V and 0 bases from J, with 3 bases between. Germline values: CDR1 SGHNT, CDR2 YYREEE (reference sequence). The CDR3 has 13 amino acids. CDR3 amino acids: CASSLGANYGYTF. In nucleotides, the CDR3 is TGTGCCAGCAGCTTGGGGGCTAACTATGGCTACACCTTC.

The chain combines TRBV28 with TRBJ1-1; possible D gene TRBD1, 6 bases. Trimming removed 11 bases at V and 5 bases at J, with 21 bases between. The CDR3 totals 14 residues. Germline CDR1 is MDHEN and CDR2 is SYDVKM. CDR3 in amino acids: CASHLGGLSTEAFF. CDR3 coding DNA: TGTGCCTCACACCTGGGGGGCTTGAGTACTGAAGCTTTCTTT.